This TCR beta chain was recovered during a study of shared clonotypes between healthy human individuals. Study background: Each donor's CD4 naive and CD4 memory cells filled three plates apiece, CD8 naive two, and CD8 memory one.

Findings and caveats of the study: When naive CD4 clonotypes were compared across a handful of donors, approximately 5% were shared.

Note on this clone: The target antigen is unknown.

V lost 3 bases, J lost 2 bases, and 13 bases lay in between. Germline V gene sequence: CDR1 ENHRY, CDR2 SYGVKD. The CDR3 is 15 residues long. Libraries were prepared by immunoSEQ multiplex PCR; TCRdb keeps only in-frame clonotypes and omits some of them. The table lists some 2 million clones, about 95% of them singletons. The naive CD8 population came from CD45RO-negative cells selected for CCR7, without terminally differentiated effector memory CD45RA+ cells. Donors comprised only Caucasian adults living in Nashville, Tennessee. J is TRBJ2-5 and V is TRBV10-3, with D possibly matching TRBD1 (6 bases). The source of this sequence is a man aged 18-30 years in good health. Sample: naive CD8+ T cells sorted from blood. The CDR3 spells CAISDPGTLQETQYF. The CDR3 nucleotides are TGTGCCATCAGTGACCCCGGGACACTTCAAGAGACCCAGTACTTC.